The entry that follows covers one T cell receptor (beta chain) sequence. Its antigen is as yet unknown. The data belong to a study of cytomegalovirus exposure and HLA in healthy donors. The study, taken as a whole, reports: Published work reported that the classifier diagnosed cytomegalovirus status with high specificity and sensitivity. According to a later analysis, TCR clusters from the first cohort tended to co-occur in the 110 or so validation repertoires. Some public TCRs appeared in many individuals, while most sequences were rare.

Method: immunoSEQ multiplex PCR; TCRdb's copy keeps in-frame clones and lacks some. The data show about 350,000 clones, around 87% seen once. The germline gives CDR1 LGHNA, CDR2 YSLEER. V shed 1 base and J shed 3 bases, with 4 bases lying between them. The CDR3 runs 12 residues. The specimen sequenced was PBMCs. This chain links TRBV4-3 with TRBJ2-7, with D unresolved. This TCR came from a woman aged 25-40 years in good health and CMV-seropositive. CDR3 residues: CASSQVGYEQYF. The CDR3 nucleotides read TGCGCCAGCAGCCAAGTGGGCTACGAGCAGTACTTC.